This TCR beta chain was captured by sequencing in a study of technical replicates of blood from four donors. The table came from immunoSEQ multiplex PCR; TCRdb's copy has only in-frame clones and leaves some out. This sample has about 93,000 clones; approximately 95% occur once, and the top ten carry more than 0.2%. Trimming took 5 bases from V and 3 from J, leaving 17 bases between them. The CDR3 covers 15 residues. CDR1 and CDR2 (germline): SEHNR, FQNEAQ (reference sequence). This TCR came from a human donor in good health. The V gene is TRBV7-9, the J gene TRBJ2-7, with D perhaps matching TRBD1 (6 bases). Sample: T cells isolated from PBMCs. CDR3 DNA sequence: TGTGCCAGCAGCCAGGTAGACAGGCCTAACTACGAGCAGTACTTC. Amino acid sequence: CASSQVDRPNYEQYF.